Listed here are 7 T cell receptor beta chains from one sample, sequenced in a study of blood T cells in healthy people across ages. For the second PCR, which ran for about 6 to 11 cycles, a sample-barcoded 5' primer and a J-beta primer mix were used. TCRdb reanalysed the 5' RACE reads using MiXCR and keeps one entry per CDR3 protein. This table holds around 870,000 distinct CDR3 sequences, 29% found once. Source material: blood. Receptor source: an elderly woman in good health.

This chain links TRBV7-2 with TRBJ2-7; TRBD2 might be the D (6 bases). V lost 8 bases, J lost 2 bases, and 16 bases lay in between. CDR1 and CDR2 from the germline V gene are SGHTA and FQGNSA. The CDR3 runs to 14 residues. The CDR3 reads CTSRGGTRTYEQYF. The CDR3 nucleotides are TGTACCAGCCGAGGAGGGACCAGAACCTACGAGCAGTACTTC.

This clonotype showed up many times. This chain joins TRBV2 and TRBJ2-1, with TRBD2 identical over 13 bases. The CDR3 consists of 17 residues. The J segment lost 5 bases and the V segment lost 9 bases, leaving 13 bases of the junction unmatched. The germline CDR1 and CDR2 sequences are SNHLY and FYNNEI. Here the CDR3 DNA reads TGTGCCAGAAGAAGGACTAGCGGGGGCCTTATCAACAATGAGCAGTTCTTC. This gives the protein CARRRTSGGLINNEQFF.

The chain joins TRBV12-3 or TRBV12-4 to TRBJ1-2; D may be TRBD1 (5 bases). This CDR3 is built from 13 residues. Trimming left V 1 base short and J 7 bases short, with 10 bases between. The CDR3 nucleotides are TGTGCCAGCAGTTTAGGGAGGGGTAGTGGCTACACCTTC. Amino acids: CASSLGRGSGYTF.

The chain is built from TRBV18 and TRBJ1-5, with 9 nucleotides matching TRBD1. The CDR3 spans 17 residues. CDR1 is KGHSH and CDR2 is LQKENI in the germline V gene. Germline trimming cut 2 bases from V and 3 bases from J; bases unmatched to any gene: 8. CDR3 coding DNA: TGTGCCAGCTCACCAATTCCGCGACAGGGGGACAATCAGCCCCAGCATTTT. It encodes CASSPIPRQGDNQPQHF.

The chain links TRBV5-6 to TRBJ1-1; TRBD1 matches 8 bases. Germline V lookup: CDR1 SGHDT, CDR2 YYEEEE. The junction had 4 bases not matched to a gene; V was cut back by 0 bases and J by 6 bases. The CDR3 sequence is 14 residues long. As DNA, the CDR3 is TGTGCCAGCAGCTTGGGGACAGGGTTTCCTGAAGCTTTCTTT. Translated: CASSLGTGFPEAFF.

Only a few counts were recorded for this clonotype. The chain recombines TRBV5-1 with TRBJ2-7, with 7 nucleotides matching TRBD1. The ends lost 0 bases at V and 0 bases at J; junction bases unmatched: 6. The CDR3 totals 16 residues. CDR1 and CDR2 from the germline V gene are SGHRS and YFSETQ. The CDR3 nucleotides are TGCGCCAGCAGCTTGGGGCACCGGGACAGCTCCTACGAGCAGTACTTC. It translates to CASSLGHRDSSYEQYF.

The table lists this clonotype with a count of one. Being one base from a much bigger clone, this may be a read error. This chain links TRBV6-2 or TRBV6-3 with TRBJ2-1; D is possibly TRBD2 (5 bases). From germline, CDR1 is MNHEY and CDR2 SVGEGT. CDR3 length: 13 amino acids. CDR3 amino acids: CASSYSYRDEQVF. CDR3 coding DNA: TGTGCCAGCAGTTACTCGTATCGGGATGAGCAGGTCTTC.